The present T cell receptor (beta chain) was sequenced within a study of T cell responses to AZD1222 COVID-19 vaccine. This clone has just one count. The CDR3 has 16 amino acids. V lost 0 bases and J lost 2, with 13 bases in between. Germline V CDR1 and CDR2: SGHRS, YFSETQ. Using immunoSEQ multiplex PCR, the repertoire was profiled, and TCRdb retains in-frame clones only, with some absent. The sample contains approximately 99,000 clones, roughly 92% of which appear only once. The V call is TRBV5-1, the J call TRBJ2-3; D is ambiguous. The sequence came from an adult who received the AZD1222 COVID-19 vaccine. Source: peripheral blood, taken 28 days after the second AZD1222 dose. CDR3 protein: CASSLGPPQHTDTQYF. In DNA, the CDR3 is TGCGCCAGCAGCTTGGGCCCCCCCCAACACACAGATACGCAGTATTTT.